The sequence of this T cell receptor beta chain was determined in a study of cytomegalovirus exposure and HLA in healthy donors. Both 60 Vbeta primers and 13 Jbeta primers went into the PCR. Some clones are missing from TCRdb's copy, which holds only in-frame ones; the method was immunoSEQ multiplex PCR. The sample has about 200,000 clones; about 80% are singletons. V was shortened by 0 bases and J by 4 bases, with 10 bases between the two germline ends. The CDR3 is made up of 15 amino acids. Germline V gene data show CDR1 as SGHTA and CDR2 as FQGNSA. The receptor comes from a young woman in good health and CMV-seropositive. The specimen sequenced was PBMCs. The rearrangement links TRBV7-2 to TRBJ2-1; a possible D gene is TRBD2 (6 bases). The CDR3 sequence is CASSLASGDYNEQFF. The CDR3 DNA reads as TGTGCCAGCAGCTTAGCTTCGGGAGATTACAATGAGCAGTTCTTC.